This record concerns one T cell receptor beta chain sequence. The source of the sample is a study of glioma-infiltrating T cells after dendritic cell vaccination. Study information: Dendritic cell vaccine was injected intradermally three times, biweekly.

Time point described: after dendritic cell vaccination, including at tumor progression/relapse. Selection required adequate fresh-frozen tumor tissue plus more than two years' survival data. Primers: 60 V beta forward and 13 J beta reverse. Generated by immunoSEQ multiplex PCR, the TCRdb table keeps only in-frame clones and is missing some. The repertoire consists of roughly 100,000 clones, with 90% occurring once and the leading ten covering approximately 2.7%. CDR1 and CDR2 from the germline V gene are SGHRS and YFSETQ. V lost 1 base and J 5 bases, leaving 9 bases between the germline ends. This CDR3 comprises 13 residues.

This specimen was blood, taken after dendritic cell vaccination. The V gene is TRBV5-1, the J gene TRBJ1-2, with D hard to call. This clonotype was sampled from a human donor with glioblastoma. CDR3 sequence reads: CASSLYTGYGYTF. CDR3 nucleotide sequence: TGCGCCAGCAGCTTGTACACGGGATATGGCTACACCTTC. The entire variable domain, with the rest obtained from reference TRBV5-1 and TRBJ1-2, is as follows: KAGVTQTPRYLIKTRGQQVTLSCSPISGHRSVSWYQQTPGQGLQFLFEYFSETQRNKGNFPGRFSGRQFSNSRSEMNVSTLELGDSALYLCASSLYTGYGYTFGSGTRLTVV.